The 22 T cell receptor beta chains below come from one sample, sequenced in a study of T cells in Graves' hyperthyroidism and ophthalmopathy. RNA transcripts provided the source from which TCR beta CDR3 regions were amplified. An initial round of RT-PCR targeting the TCR CDR3 relied on the HTBI primer set. TCRdb reanalysed the multiplex PCR reads using MiXCR and keeps one entry per CDR3 protein. The sample yields around 700,000 distinct CDR3 sequences, around 20% seen once. Sequencing used blood. Receptors originate from a woman between 50 and 59 years old with Graves' hyperthyroidism that later progressed to Graves' ophthalmopathy.

This clonotype was counted between two and nine times. The chain recombines TRBV6-1 with TRBJ2-6; 8 positions match TRBD1. This CDR3 spans 16 amino acids. Per the germline V gene, CDR1 is MNHNS and CDR2 is SASEGT. Trimming at V came to 7 bases and at J to 0 bases, leaving 5 bases not matched to a gene. CDR3 protein: CASNTGGNSGANVLTF. The CDR3 region has the DNA TGTGCCAGCAATACAGGGGGAAACTCTGGGGCCAACGTCCTGACTTTC.

This clonotype occurred a few times. The chain is built from TRBV7-9 and TRBJ2-3, with D maybe TRBD1 (6 bases). The germline V and J ends were trimmed by 7 bases and 1 base, with 9 bases remaining between them. There are 13 residues in the CDR3. Germline CDR1 and CDR2: SEHNR and FQNEAQ (reference sequence). The chain's CDR3 is CASIGQRTDTQYF. The DNA of the CDR3 is TGTGCCAGCATTGGACAGCGCACAGATACGCAGTATTTT.

This clonotype was found a few times. The genes are TRBV3-1 and TRBJ1-2, with D unclear. Trimming stripped 2 bases from V and 6 bases from J, with 16 bases between. The CDR3 extends over 15 amino acids. Germline assignment: CDR1 LGHDT and CDR2 YNNKEL (reference sequence). Written as DNA, the CDR3 is TGTGCCAGCAGCCAATCAGTCGGAGAAAAGAATGGCTACACCTTC. This codes for CASSQSVGEKNGYTF.

The table lists this clonotype with many counts. V usage is TRBV20-1 and J usage is TRBJ2-1, with D unclear. The ends were cut back, 0 bases at V and 10 bases at J, with 10 bases in the middle. This CDR3 region has 12 residues. Germline CDR1 reads DFQATT; CDR2 reads SNEGSKA (reference sequence). The CDR3 bases are TGCAGTGCTAGAGATCTCCCAGGAGAGCAGTTCTTC. Its translation is CSARDLPGEQFF.

The rearrangement joins TRBV7-9 to TRBJ1-4; 8 bases match TRBD1. This CDR3 contains 14 residues. Germline CDR1 and CDR2: SEHNR and FQNEAQ (reference sequence). V was pared by 5 bases and J by 5 bases, with 4 bases of the junction left unmatched. CDR3 protein: CASSMGQVNEKLFF. DNA for the CDR3: TGTGCCAGCAGCATGGGACAGGTGAATGAAAAACTGTTTTTT.

This clonotype was picked up many times. The V gene is TRBV11-3, the J gene TRBJ1-3, with TRBD1 identical over 7 bases. CDR1 SGHNT and CDR2 YENEEA come from the germline V gene. CDR3 length: 13 amino acids. J was trimmed by 4 bases and V by 5 bases; bases with no gene match: 2. DNA of the CDR3: TGTGCCAGCAGCCCGGACAGGGGAAACACCATATATTTT. Its translation: CASSPDRGNTIYF.

The chain carries TRBV9 and TRBJ1-2; D gene uncertain. With 4 bases removed from V and 6 bases from J, the gap between germline ends came to 7 bases. In germline, CDR1 is SGDLS, CDR2 YYNGEE. The CDR3 is 11 residues long. CDR3 amino acids: CASSPNNGYTF. The CDR3 DNA reads as TGTGCCAGCAGCCCCAATAATGGCTACACCTTC.

Only a few counts were recorded for this clonotype. The chain is built from TRBV6-1 and TRBJ2-5; D gene ambiguous. Germline lookup yields CDR1 MNHNS and CDR2 SASEGT. The CDR3 sequence is 15 residues long. V lost 2 bases to trimming and J lost 2 bases, with 12 bases between them. The DNA for the CDR3 is TGTGCCAGCAGTGAAATGGGTGGGAATCAAGAGACCCAGTACTTC. Its protein product is CASSEMGGNQETQYF.

This clonotype was detected many times. The gene calls are TRBV18 and TRBJ1-3, with D hard to call. The germline V gene has CDR1 KGHSH and CDR2 LQKENI. The length of the CDR3 is 16 residues. V was shortened by 0 bases and J by 0 bases, with 9 bases between the two germline ends. CDR3 sequence reads: CASSPPSGISGNTIYF. CDR3 sequence (DNA): TGTGCCAGCTCACCACCTTCAGGCATCTCTGGAAACACCATATATTTT.

V gene TRBV29-1 combines with J gene TRBJ2-3, with a weak D call TRBD2 (6 bases). Trimming pared 1 base from V and 2 bases from J, leaving 16 bases between. There are 16 residues in the CDR3. Germline V gene lookup returns CDR1 SQVTM and CDR2 ANQGSEA. The CDR3 sequence is CSVEGGPGLYTDTQYF. The CDR3 coding sequence is TGCAGCGTTGAAGGGGGTCCGGGACTCTACACAGATACGCAGTATTTT.

This clonotype was counted many times. The J gene is TRBJ2-7, the V gene TRBV29-1; D might be TRBD1 (6 bases). The CDR3 totals 12 residues. Trimming took 2 bases from V and 7 from J, leaving 12 bases between them. Germline CDR1 and CDR2: SQVTM and ANQGSEA. CDR3 coding DNA: TGCAGCGTTGAAAGCCCAGGGGAAGAGCAGTACTTC. Its translation: CSVESPGEEQYF.

This clonotype was recorded many times. V and J are TRBV12-3 or TRBV12-4 and TRBJ2-3; D is undetermined. The length of the CDR3 is 15 residues. With 2 bases removed from V and 1 base from J, the gap between germline ends came to 10 bases. The CDR3 sequence is CASSLRGPGTDTQYF. CDR3 sequence (DNA): TGTGCCAGCAGTTTACGCGGTCCAGGCACAGATACGCAGTATTTT.

The J gene is TRBJ2-5, the V gene TRBV14; D remains unclear. The CDR3 totals 15 residues. In germline, CDR1 is SGHDN, CDR2 FVKESK. The V end lost 2 bases, the J end lost 1 base, and 11 bases lay between the germline ends. The CDR3 spells CASSQPRAFQETQYF. DNA for the CDR3: TGTGCCAGCAGCCAACCCCGGGCCTTCCAAGAGACCCAGTACTTC.

The table lists this clonotype with many counts. This chain links TRBV11-2 with TRBJ2-5; 13 nucleotides match TRBD2. Germline V CDR1 and CDR2: SGHAT, FQNNGV. The CDR3 contains 18 residues. V shed 1 base and J 1 base; nucleotides not matched to a gene: 6. For the CDR3, the DNA is TGTGCCAGCAGCTTAGTGGGACTAGCGGGGTTAATCCAAGAGACCCAGTACTTC. Translated, it gives CASSLVGLAGLIQETQYF.

In its sample, this clonotype was seen many times. This chain joins TRBV7-9 and TRBJ2-1; 15 positions agree with TRBD2. The germline CDR1 and CDR2 sequences are SEHNR and FQNEAQ (reference sequence). The CDR3 consists of 16 residues. The V segment lost 5 bases and the J segment 6 bases; nucleotides outside the gene matches: 5. CDR3 nucleotide sequence: TGTGCCAGCAGCCCCCGGACTAGCGGGGGGGTCAATGAGCAGTTCTTC. Translation gives CASSPRTSGGVNEQFF. Supplemented by reference TRBV7-9 and TRBJ2-1, the full variable domain reads DTGVSQNPRHKITKRGQNVTFRCDPISEHNRLYWYRQTLGQGPEFLTYFQNEAQLEKSRLLSDRFSAERPKGSFSTLEIQRTEQGDSAMYLCASSPRTSGGVNEQFFGPGTRLTVL.

The sample holds many counts of this clonotype. The gene calls are TRBV27 and TRBJ2-3; D gene ambiguous. CDR1 and CDR2 from the germline V gene are MNHEY and SMNVEV (reference sequence). CDR3 length equals 16 residues. V gave up 5 bases and J gave up 2 bases, with 17 bases separating them. In DNA form, the CDR3 reads TGTGCCAGCAGTCCCCCGGTAGGGCCTAACACAGATACGCAGTATTTT. It specifies CASSPPVGPNTDTQYF.

The chain combines TRBV19 with TRBJ1-2; unclear D gene. Between the trimmed V and J ends, which lost 1 base and 6 bases, there was a span of 15 bases. The CDR3 extends over 15 amino acids. Germline-derived CDR1 and CDR2 are LNHDA and SQIVND (reference sequence). The CDR3 is CASSIGTPRLDGYTF. CDR3 DNA: TGTGCCAGTAGTATAGGCACCCCCCGACTGGATGGCTACACCTTC.

The chain is built from TRBV4-2 and TRBJ1-2; the D gene is possibly TRBD1 (5 bases). CDR1 is LGHNA, CDR2 YNFKEQ, per germline. The CDR3 runs 16 residues. V dropped 0 bases and J dropped 4 bases, with 15 bases sitting between them. The CDR3 loop reads CASSQDTTGLAYGYTF. The CDR3, as DNA: TGTGCCAGCAGCCAAGATACGACGGGGCTGGCCTATGGCTACACCTTC.

The chain is built from TRBV20-1 and TRBJ1-2; TRBD1 matches 8 bases. V lost 6 bases to trimming and J lost 7 bases; unmatched junction nucleotides: 10. The CDR3 covers 13 residues. CDR1 and CDR2 from the germline V gene are DFQATT and SNEGSKA (reference sequence). The CDR3 loop is CSARQGQLRGYTF. In DNA form, the CDR3 reads TGCAGTGCGAGACAGGGGCAGTTACGTGGCTACACCTTC.

This chain connects TRBV9 to TRBJ1-1; D is perhaps TRBD1 (6 bases). The CDR3 consists of 15 residues. Germline CDR1 and CDR2: SGDLS and YYNGEE. The V and J ends lost 5 bases and 0 bases respectively, with 14 bases between them. Written as DNA, the CDR3 is TGTGCCAGCAGTACGGTGGACAGTCTGAACACTGAAGCTTTCTTT. This encodes CASSTVDSLNTEAFF.

This clonotype was counted at least ten times. V gene TRBV27 combines with J gene TRBJ2-7; 8 bases fit TRBD1. The CDR3 is made up of 13 amino acids. V lost 7 bases, J lost 5 bases, and 7 bases stayed unmatched. From germline, CDR1 is MNHEY and CDR2 SMNVEV (reference sequence). DNA of the CDR3: TGTGCCAGCACTCGGACAGGGCTGGACGAGCAGTACTTC. Amino acids: CASTRTGLDEQYF.

Concerning this clonotype: Given a much more abundant clone one base away, this may be a read error. CDR3 nucleotide sequence: TGTGCCAGCTCACCCGGCTTAGGGTGGAATTCACCCCTCCACTTT. Amino acids: CASSPGLGWNSPLHF. V usage is TRBV18 and J usage is TRBJ1-6; D gene uncertain. The V gene lost 3 bases and the J gene lost 7 bases, with 13 bases spanning the gap. Per germline, CDR1 KGHSH and CDR2 LQKENI. The CDR3 runs 15 residues.